This entry lists 15 T cell receptor beta chains sequenced from one sample in a study of early T cells in non-severe SARS-CoV-2 infection. TCRdb reanalysed the 5' RACE reads using MiXCR and keeps one entry per CDR3 protein. Of 45,000 to 60,000 distinct CDR3 sequences detected, approximately 10% appear once; the ten largest clones hold under 4.5%. This specimen was whole blood, taken at baseline. The receptors come from an adult who was a healthcare worker with PCR-confirmed SARS-CoV-2 infection or an uninfected control (not recorded which).

In its sample, this clonotype was seen a few times. This chain connects TRBV3-1 to TRBJ2-7; D is unclear. V was clipped by 0 bases and J by 2 bases, with 8 bases between them. This CDR3 contains 14 residues. CDR1 and CDR2 (germline): LGHDT, YNNKEL (reference sequence). CDR3 loop: CASSQEGSTYEQYF. The CDR3 DNA reads TGTGCCAGCAGCCAAGAAGGGTCCACCTACGAGCAGTACTTC.

This clonotype was detected a few times. The chain carries TRBV18 and TRBJ2-3; 10 nucleotides agree with TRBD2. CDR3 size: 15 residues. Losses at the gene ends were 6 bases for V and 4 bases for J; bases not matched to a gene: 7. Germline loops: CDR1 KGHSH, CDR2 LQKENI. Written as DNA, the CDR3 is TGTGCCAGCTCCCCTCCGCTAGCGGGAGCAGATACGCAGTATTTT. Translation gives CASSPPLAGADTQYF. The complete variable domain, with remaining parts taken from reference TRBV18 and TRBJ2-3, reads NAGVMQNPRHLVRRRGQEARLRCSPMKGHSHVYWYRQLPEEGLKFMVYLQKENIIDESGMPKERFSAEFPKEGPSILRIQQVVRGDSAAYFCASSPPLAGADTQYFGPGTRLTVL.

This clonotype was counted ten times or more. The genes are TRBV18 and TRBJ1-4, with D unclear. Trimming took off 0 bases at V and 4 bases at J, with 18 bases between the two ends. This CDR3 comprises 18 residues. Germline-derived CDR1 and CDR2 are KGHSH and LQKENI. For the CDR3, the DNA is TGTGCCAGCTCACCACCGAGGCCCCTCGGACTTGGTAATGAAAAACTGTTTTTT. It translates to CASSPPRPLGLGNEKLFF.

This clonotype has ten or more counts. The chain carries TRBV10-3 and TRBJ2-5, with unresolved D. The length of the CDR3 is 15 residues. The germline gives CDR1 ENHRY, CDR2 SYGVKD. V lost 6 bases and J 3 bases, leaving 17 bases between the germline ends. The CDR3 nucleotides are TGTGCCATCAGGTGGGCCGGAGACCCGAAAGAGACCCAGTACTTC. This encodes CAIRWAGDPKETQYF.

This clonotype was counted ten times or more. This rearrangement joins TRBV29-1 to TRBJ2-7, with D unresolved. Trimming took off 8 bases at V and 3 bases at J, with 17 bases between the two ends. The CDR3 runs to 13 residues. CDR1 SQVTM and CDR2 ANQGSEA come from the germline V gene. The CDR3 nucleotides read TGCAGCTCCACCTTGAGGAAATACTACGAGCAGTACTTC. Translating gives CSSTLRKYYEQYF.

CDR3 amino acids: CASSGHPGKGTGMSGELFF. In DNA form, the CDR3 reads TGTGCCAGCAGTGGCCACCCAGGGAAAGGGACAGGGATGTCCGGGGAGCTGTTTTTT. This chain joins TRBV6-1 and TRBJ2-2, with 9 nucleotides matching TRBD1. The V and J ends lost 4 bases and 6 bases, in that order; junction bases with no gene match: 18. The V gene's germline CDR1 is MNHNS and CDR2 SASEGT. CDR3 length: 19 residues.

In its sample, this clonotype was seen a few times. The V call is TRBV3-1, the J call TRBJ2-3; TRBD2 aligns across 9 bases. The V gene end was trimmed by 5 bases and the J gene end by 6 bases; junction bases not matched to a gene: 12. The CDR3 spans 16 residues. In germline, CDR1 is LGHDT, CDR2 YNNKEL (reference sequence). The CDR3 is CASSFLPGLASDTQYF. In DNA, the CDR3 is TGTGCCAGCAGCTTTCTACCGGGACTAGCTTCCGATACGCAGTATTTT.

This clonotype turned up a few times. V and J are TRBV6-6 and TRBJ2-7; D gene ambiguous. The V end was cut by 6 bases, the J end by 5 bases, with 11 bases between. CDR1 MNHNY and CDR2 SVGAGI come from the germline V gene (reference sequence). The CDR3 consists of 12 residues. CDR3 nucleotides: TGTGCCAGCAGCTTCCGTTCGGACGAGCAGTACTTC. It yields the protein CASSFRSDEQYF.

The chain uses TRBV19 and TRBJ1-2; 8 bases are a match to TRBD1. The CDR3 sequence is 14 residues long. V was clipped by 6 bases and J by 5 bases; unmatched bases: 8. In germline, CDR1 is LNHDA, CDR2 SQIVND (reference sequence). CDR3 sequence: CASRTRGLEYGYTF. In nucleotides, the CDR3 is TGTGCCAGTAGGACCAGGGGGCTAGAGTATGGCTACACCTTC.

The rearrangement uses TRBV30 and TRBJ2-7, with TRBD1 matching 7 bases. Unmatched junction bases numbered 3, after V lost 2 bases and J lost 2 bases. The CDR3 runs 13 residues. Germline V gives CDR1 GTSNPN, CDR2 SVGIG (reference sequence). In nucleotides, the CDR3 is TGTGCCTGGAGTAGGGGGCAGGCCTACGAGCAGTACTTC. Translating gives CAWSRGQAYEQYF.

The chain joins TRBV9 to TRBJ2-3; 14 bases are a match to TRBD2. This CDR3 contains 16 residues. Trimming removed 3 bases from V and 5 bases from J; junction bases left unmatched: 5. From germline, CDR1 is SGDLS and CDR2 YYNGEE. The CDR3 nucleotides read TGTGCCAGCAGCGCGACTAGCGGGGGGGCGGTAGATACGCAGTATTTT. Encoded protein: CASSATSGGAVDTQYF.

The V gene is TRBV3-1, the J gene TRBJ2-2, with D perhaps matching TRBD2 (6 bases). Germline values: CDR1 LGHDT, CDR2 YNNKEL (reference sequence). The CDR3 covers 15 residues. The V end lost 1 base, the J end lost 7 bases, and 13 bases lay between the germline ends. The CDR3 coding sequence is TGTGCCAGCAGCCAAGCAGGACTACCCCACGGGGAGCTGTTTTTT. It encodes CASSQAGLPHGELFF.

V and J are TRBV7-9 and TRBJ1-2; D is uncertain. The CDR3 runs 12 residues. Germline V gene data show CDR1 as SEHNR and CDR2 as FQNEAQ (reference sequence). The V and J ends lost 1 base and 5 bases respectively, with 5 bases between them. CDR3 DNA: TGTGCCAGCAGCTTAGAAGGGTATGGCTACACCTTC. Its protein is CASSLEGYGYTF.

In this sample, this clonotype turned up many times. The chain uses TRBV19 and TRBJ1-5; possible D gene TRBD1, 5 bases. Germline loops: CDR1 LNHDA, CDR2 SQIVND (reference sequence). With 3 bases removed from V and 4 bases from J, the gap between germline ends came to 10 bases. The CDR3 contains 14 residues. CDR3 loop: CASSMRDGNQPQHF. CDR3 in DNA: TGTGCCAGTAGTATGCGGGACGGAAATCAGCCCCAGCATTTT.

In this sample, this clonotype turned up many times. The CDR3 loop reads CASRSGLAAPSAYEQYF. DNA of the CDR3: TGTGCCAGCAGGTCGGGACTAGCGGCCCCGTCCGCCTACGAGCAGTACTTC. The rearrangement uses TRBV6-1 and TRBJ2-7, with TRBD2 identical over 11 bases. The CDR3 spans 17 residues. The V gene's germline CDR1 is MNHNS and CDR2 SASEGT. J was trimmed by 2 bases and V by 6 bases; bases with no gene match: 12.